Included here is one T cell receptor (beta chain) sequence, with context. The antigen is undetermined. This record belongs to a study of human T cells and chemical hapten exposure. Time point denoted: pre-sensitization, week 0. The treatment here: therapeutic diphenylcyclopropenone sensitization with weekly scalp DPC. Unfractionated whole blood was the source of the extracted total RNA. The library put unique molecular identifiers onto individual cDNA molecules. TCRdb passed the RACE reads through MiXCR, listing each CDR3 protein once. The sample includes tens of thousands of distinct CDR3 sequences, roughly 10% of them seen just once. The study, taken as a whole, reports: Higher patch test scores went with higher counts of PT1 expanded TCRs.

The sample was whole blood, taken in connection with sensitization to the hapten diphenylcyclopropenone (DPC). This TCR was recovered from a man aged 25 to 40 with alopecia areata. Some clones in this sample may be carry-over from other donors' samples.

Here the CDR3 reads CASSLGTGEGNEQFF. The CDR3 DNA reads TGTGCCAGCAGCTTAGGGACAGGGGAAGGAAATGAGCAGTTCTTC. The rearrangement links TRBV11-3 to TRBJ2-1; 9 positions agree with TRBD1. With 1 base clipped from V and 7 bases from J, the junction kept 5 bases outside the gene matches. Germline values: CDR1 SGHNT, CDR2 YENEEA. CDR3 length: 15 residues.